This TCR beta chain was identified during a study of T-cell reconstitution after alpha-beta-depleted transplantation in children. There are 14 residues in the CDR3. Between the trimmed V and J ends, which lost 6 bases and 6 bases, there was a span of 17 bases. Germline V lookup: CDR1 SGHAT, CDR2 FQNNGV. General study findings and limits: Elevated TCRbeta diversity at day 60 was traced, in some patients, to surviving recipient T cells and thymic progenitors. Expanded graft clones numbering several hundred reportedly gave rise to alpha-beta T cells about two months after transplant.

To note about this clonotype: Its antigen is unidentified.

Unique molecular identifiers were used in preparing the TCRbeta library. Using its own MiXCR run on the PCR reads, TCRdb lists one record per CDR3 protein. Here the sample spans some 840,000 distinct CDR3 sequences, 15% to 20% being singletons. Sequenced material: PBMCs, mostly from graft donor cells, taken 360 days after TCRalphabeta/CD19-depleted stem cell transplant. V and J are TRBV11-2 and TRBJ2-5; the D gene is possibly TRBD1 (6 bases). The source is a male patient aged 10 to 17 who had a stem cell transplant for acute lymphoblastic leukemia, so the T cells may come from the graft donor. The CDR3 here is CASRRGQSGKTQYF. In DNA form, the CDR3 reads TGTGCCAGCAGACGCGGACAGAGTGGCAAGACCCAGTACTTC. Drawing the rest from reference TRBV11-2 and TRBJ2-5, the complete variable domain is EAGVAQSPRYKIIEKRQSVAFWCNPISGHATLYWYQQILGQGPKLLIQFQNNGVVDDSQLPKDRFSAERLKGVDSTLKIQPAKLEDSAVYLCASRRGQSGKTQYFGPGTRLLVL.